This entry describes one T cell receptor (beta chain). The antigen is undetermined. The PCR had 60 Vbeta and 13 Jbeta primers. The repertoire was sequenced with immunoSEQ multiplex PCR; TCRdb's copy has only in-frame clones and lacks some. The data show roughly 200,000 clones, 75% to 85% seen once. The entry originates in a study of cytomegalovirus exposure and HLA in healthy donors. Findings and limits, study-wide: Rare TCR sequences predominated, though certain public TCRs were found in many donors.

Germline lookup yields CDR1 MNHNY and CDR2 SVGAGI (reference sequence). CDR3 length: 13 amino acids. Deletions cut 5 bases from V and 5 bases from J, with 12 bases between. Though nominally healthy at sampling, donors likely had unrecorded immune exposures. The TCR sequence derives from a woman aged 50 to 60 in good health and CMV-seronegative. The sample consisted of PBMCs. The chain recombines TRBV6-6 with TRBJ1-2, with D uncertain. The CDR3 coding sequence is TGTGCCAGCAGTGGAGGAGTCCCTTATGGCTACACCTTC. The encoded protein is CASSGGVPYGYTF.